What follows are 22 T cell receptor beta chains derived from one specimen sequenced in a study of shared clonotypes between healthy human individuals. The table came from immunoSEQ multiplex PCR; TCRdb's copy has only in-frame clones and leaves some out. The profile covers 600,000 to 750,000 clones, with over 60% appearing a single time and more than 1.5% taken by the ten largest. What was sequenced was memory CD4+ T cells sorted from blood. The subset here: CD45RA-negative fraction. The receptors originated from a woman aged 30 to 39 in good health.

The V gene is TRBV7-6, the J gene TRBJ1-3; no firm D call. Germline V gives CDR1 SGHVS, CDR2 FNYEAQ. Trimming left V 2 bases short and J 3 bases short, with 5 bases between. The CDR3 is 13 amino acids. Here the CDR3 DNA reads TGTGCCAGCAGCTTAAACAGTGGAAACACCATATATTTT. Translating it yields CASSLNSGNTIYF.

This clone was observed a handful of times. The genes are TRBV6-1 and TRBJ2-7; 11 bases align to TRBD2. This CDR3 spans 13 amino acids. The V segment lost 8 bases and the J segment 4 bases; nucleotides outside the gene matches: 4. Germline V gives CDR1 MNHNS, CDR2 SASEGT. The CDR3 nucleotides read TGTGCCAGCCGACTAGCGGGAAAATACGAGCAGTACTTC. As protein: CASRLAGKYEQYF.

J is TRBJ2-7 and V is TRBV5-8, with 11 nucleotides matching TRBD2. Germline V gene sequence: CDR1 SGHTS, CDR2 YDEGEE. With V trimmed by 3 bases and J by 3 bases, 11 bases remained unmatched. There are 17 residues in the CDR3. CDR3 sequence reads: CASSYKAFGTSGYEQYF. DNA for the CDR3: TGTGCCAGCAGCTACAAAGCGTTCGGGACTAGCGGCTACGAGCAGTACTTC. The complete variable domain, with remaining parts taken from reference TRBV5-8 and TRBJ2-7, reads EAGVTQSPTHLIKTRGQQATLRCSPISGHTSVYWYQQALGLGLQFLLWYDEGEERNRGNFPPRFSGRQFPNYSSELNVNALELEDSALYLCASSYKAFGTSGYEQYFGPGTRLTVT.

This clone showed up many times. The chain uses TRBV7-2 and TRBJ1-2; 9 positions agree with TRBD1. Germline CDR1 reads SGHTA; CDR2 reads FQGNSA. The CDR3 is 15 amino acids. The V and J ends lost 3 bases and 4 bases, in that order; junction bases with no gene match: 6. For the CDR3, the DNA is TGTGCCAGCAGCTTCCTGGGACAGGGCATCTATGGCTACACCTTC. This translates into CASSFLGQGIYGYTF.

V and J are TRBV5-1 and TRBJ2-7; tentatively, D is TRBD2 (5 bases). The CDR3 is made up of 13 amino acids. The germline gives CDR1 SGHRS, CDR2 YFSETQ. V lost 4 bases to trimming and J lost 3 bases, with 11 bases between them. CDR3 amino acids: CASSRGSRYEQYF. The CDR3 nucleotides read TGCGCCAGCAGCAGAGGGTCCCGCTACGAGCAGTACTTC. Supplemented by reference TRBV5-1 and TRBJ2-7, the full variable domain reads KAGVTQTPRYLIKTRGQQVTLSCSPISGHRSVSWYQQTPGQGLQFLFEYFSETQRNKGNFPGRFSGRQFSNSRSEMNVSTLELGDSALYLCASSRGSRYEQYFGPGTRLTVT.

This chain links TRBV5-1 with TRBJ1-2; D ambiguous. Germline CDR1 reads SGHRS; CDR2 reads YFSETQ. V shed 2 bases and J shed 6 bases, with 14 bases lying between them. The CDR3 contains 14 residues. CDR3 bases: TGCGCCAGCAGCTTTGACAAGCCCAGCAATGGCTACACCTTC. Residues: CASSFDKPSNGYTF.

The V and J genes are TRBV19 and TRBJ1-1, with D perhaps matching TRBD1 (5 bases). CDR1 is LNHDA and CDR2 is SQIVND in the germline V gene (reference sequence). The ends were cut back, 7 bases at V and 4 bases at J, with 22 bases in the middle. The CDR3 has 16 residues. The CDR3 DNA follows: TGTGCCAGTACGGACCGGGGCCGTTATTTGGGCACTGAAGCTTTCTTT. Protein product: CASTDRGRYLGTEAFF.

This chain uses TRBV2 with TRBJ2-5, with D possibly being TRBD1 (6 bases). Germline assignment: CDR1 SNHLY and CDR2 FYNNEI. The V end was cut by 7 bases, the J end by 3 bases, with 21 bases between. The CDR3 extends over 16 amino acids. CDR3 nucleotide sequence: TGTGCCAGCATAGGGGGAGCCGGGCCCCGTAAAGAGACCCAGTACTTC. It codes for CASIGGAGPRKETQYF.

CDR3 amino acids: CASLSGQGHNEQFF. The CDR3 nucleotides read TGTGCCAGCCTCTCTGGACAGGGTCATAATGAGCAGTTCTTC. This chain links TRBV28 with TRBJ2-1; 8 bases are a match to TRBD1. This CDR3 region has 14 residues. In germline, CDR1 is MDHEN, CDR2 SYDVKM. V was clipped by 8 bases and J by 7 bases; unmatched bases: 10.

The chain couples TRBV28 to TRBJ1-4; 7 bases fit TRBD1. J gave up 10 bases and V 3 bases, and 8 bases lay outside the gene matches. The CDR3 is 14 residues long. Per the germline V gene, CDR1 is MDHEN and CDR2 is SYDVKM. CDR3 DNA sequence: TGTGCCAGCAGTTTGACAGGGTTGTCCGGAAAACTGTTTTTT. Its translation is CASSLTGLSGKLFF.

The J gene is TRBJ1-2, the V gene TRBV28; tentative D call: TRBD1 (5 bases). Germline V gene data show CDR1 as MDHEN and CDR2 as SYDVKM. The CDR3 is 15 residues long. The ends were cut back, 7 bases at V and 4 bases at J, with 19 bases in the middle. This CDR3 is CASISAGLEVYGYTF. Here the CDR3 DNA reads TGTGCCAGCATTTCGGCGGGGCTCGAGGTCTATGGCTACACCTTC.

The chain joins TRBV7-8 to TRBJ1-1; TRBD1 aligns across 12 bases. There are 16 residues in the CDR3. V was clipped by 5 bases and J by 11 bases; unmatched bases: 15. Per the germline V gene, CDR1 is SGHVS and CDR2 is FQNEAQ. CDR3 protein: CASSPPGAGQGAFAFF. The DNA for the CDR3 is TGTGCCAGCAGCCCTCCGGGGGCGGGACAGGGGGCGTTCGCTTTCTTT.

The CDR3 is CASSLGSSGTQETQYF. Here the CDR3 DNA reads TGTGCCAGCAGCTTAGGGTCTAGCGGGACCCAAGAGACCCAGTACTTC. The chain couples TRBV7-6 to TRBJ2-5, with 9 nucleotides matching TRBD2. The CDR3 consists of 16 residues. Germline loops: CDR1 SGHVS, CDR2 FNYEAQ. Unmatched junction bases numbered 4, after V lost 1 base and J lost 1 base.

The V gene is TRBV2, the J gene TRBJ2-5; D gene uncertain. The end of the DNA fits TRBJ2-7 better, so the J call may be wrong. This CDR3 region has 14 residues. Germline V CDR1 and CDR2: SNHLY, FYNNEI. The CDR3 sequence is CASSEIRLPSEQYF. The CDR3 DNA is TGTGCCAGCAGTGAAATCCGGTTGCCCTCCGAGCAGTACTTC.

The rearrangement links TRBV6-6 to TRBJ1-1, with D uncertain. The germline V gene has CDR1 MNHNY and CDR2 SVGAGI (reference sequence). The CDR3 is 13 amino acids. Trimming took off 6 bases at V and 5 bases at J, with 13 bases between the two ends. The CDR3 coding sequence is TGTGCCAGCAGCCTATCCGAAGGAACTGAAGCTTTCTTT. This gives the protein CASSLSEGTEAFF.

This rearrangement joins TRBV6-1 to TRBJ1-5, with 7 bases identical to TRBD1. V trimming: 1 base; J trimming: 3 bases; junction bases outside the gene matches: 9. This CDR3 comprises 17 residues. Germline V gives CDR1 MNHNS, CDR2 SASEGT. As DNA, the CDR3 is TGTGCCAGCAGTGAAGACAGGGGACGGCACAACAATCAGCCCCAGCATTTT. It specifies CASSEDRGRHNNQPQHF.

This clone was observed a handful of times. The V call is TRBV28, the J call TRBJ1-5, with TRBD1 matching over 8 bases. Germline loops: CDR1 MDHEN, CDR2 SYDVKM. V lost 7 bases, J lost 3 bases, and 8 bases stayed unmatched. The CDR3 is 15 residues long. CDR3 DNA sequence: TGTGCCAGCACCCCACCAGGGGGCTCCAATCAGCCCCAGCATTTT. This codes for CASTPPGGSNQPQHF. The whole variable domain, filled in from reference TRBV28 and TRBJ1-5, reads DVKVTQSSRYLVKRTGEKVFLECVQDMDHENMFWYRQDPGLGLRLIYFSYDVKMKEKGDIPEGYSVSREKKERFSLILESASTNQTSMYLCASTPPGGSNQPQHFGDGTRLSIL.

V is TRBV12-5 and J is TRBJ2-1; 7 bases map to TRBD2. This CDR3 comprises 13 residues. Looked up from germline, CDR1 is LGHNT and CDR2 is FRNRAP. V was clipped by 10 bases and J by 1 base; unmatched bases: 4. CDR3 sequence: CATGRESYNEQFF. The CDR3 bases are TGTGCTACTGGGAGGGAGTCCTACAATGAGCAGTTCTTC. The full variable domain, its missing parts supplied by reference TRBV12-5 and TRBJ2-1, is DARVTQTPRHKVTEMGQEVTMRCQPILGHNTVFWYRQTMMQGLELLAYFRNRAPLDDSGMPKDRFSAEMPDATLATLKIQPSEPRDSAVYFCATGRESYNEQFFGPGTRLTVL.

The V call is TRBV28, the J call TRBJ1-2; D possibly corresponds to TRBD1 (5 bases). This CDR3 has 16 amino acids. With 2 bases removed from V and 3 bases from J, the gap between germline ends came to 16 bases. The V gene's germline CDR1 is MDHEN and CDR2 SYDVKM. The CDR3 DNA reads TGTGCCAGCAGTTTACTTCATTTGGGGGACGACTATGGCTACACCTTC. Protein product: CASSLLHLGDDYGYTF.

J is TRBJ2-3 and V is TRBV23-1; tentatively, D is TRBD2 (6 bases). TRBV23-1 is an ORF, and what it does is uncertain. Between the trimmed V and J ends, which lost 0 bases and 0 bases, there was a span of 13 bases. The CDR3 spans 17 residues. The chain's CDR3 is CASSQSLAGPSTDTQYF. The CDR3 region has the DNA TGCGCCAGCAGTCAATCTCTGGCGGGGCCTAGCACAGATACGCAGTATTTT.

The chain couples TRBV7-2 to TRBJ2-5; no clear D. V gave up 3 bases and J gave up 5 bases, with 10 bases separating them. The CDR3 runs 13 residues. Germline lookup yields CDR1 SGHTA and CDR2 FQGNSA. CDR3 sequence (DNA): TGTGCCAGCAGCTTGGTCGAATGGGAGACCCAGTACTTC. Translating gives CASSLVEWETQYF.

The chain couples TRBV13 to TRBJ1-2, with TRBD1 identical over 7 bases. Unmatched junction bases numbered 10, after V lost 5 bases and J lost 7 bases. The CDR3 loop spans 14 amino acids. Germline-derived CDR1 and CDR2 are PRHDT and FYEKMQ (reference sequence). Here the CDR3 reads CASSPHGTDTGYTF. CDR3 in DNA: TGTGCCAGCAGCCCCCACGGGACAGACACTGGCTACACCTTC.